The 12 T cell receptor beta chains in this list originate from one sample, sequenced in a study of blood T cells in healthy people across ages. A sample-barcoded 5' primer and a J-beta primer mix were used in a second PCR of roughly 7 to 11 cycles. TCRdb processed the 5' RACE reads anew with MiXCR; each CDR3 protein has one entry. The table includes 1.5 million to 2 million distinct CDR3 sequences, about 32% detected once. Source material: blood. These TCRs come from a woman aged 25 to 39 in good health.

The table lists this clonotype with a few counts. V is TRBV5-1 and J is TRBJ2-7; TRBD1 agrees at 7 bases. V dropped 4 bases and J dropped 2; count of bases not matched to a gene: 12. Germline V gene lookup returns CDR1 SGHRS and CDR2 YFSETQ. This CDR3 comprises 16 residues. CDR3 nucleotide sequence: TGCGCCAGCAGCCCGGACCGGGACAGAGGAACCTACGAGCAGTACTTC. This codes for CASSPDRDRGTYEQYF.

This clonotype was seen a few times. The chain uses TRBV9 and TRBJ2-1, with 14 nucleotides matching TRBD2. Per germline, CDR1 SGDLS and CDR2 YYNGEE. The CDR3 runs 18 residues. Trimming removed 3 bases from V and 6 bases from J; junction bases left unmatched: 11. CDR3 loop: CASSAEGLAGGPLNEQFF. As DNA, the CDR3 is TGTGCCAGCAGCGCTGAAGGACTAGCGGGGGGCCCTCTCAATGAGCAGTTCTTC.

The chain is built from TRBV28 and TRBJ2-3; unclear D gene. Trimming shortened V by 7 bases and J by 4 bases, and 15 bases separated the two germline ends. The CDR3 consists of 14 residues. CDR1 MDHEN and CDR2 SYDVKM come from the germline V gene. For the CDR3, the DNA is TGTGCCAGCAAGGGTGGGCAGGTCTCAGATACGCAGTATTTT. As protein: CASKGGQVSDTQYF.

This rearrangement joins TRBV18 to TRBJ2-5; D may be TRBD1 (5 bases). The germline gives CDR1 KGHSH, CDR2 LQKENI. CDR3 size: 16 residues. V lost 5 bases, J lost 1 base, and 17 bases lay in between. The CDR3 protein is CASSTRSTGLQETQYF. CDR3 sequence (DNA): TGTGCCAGCTCAACCCGGTCAACAGGCCTCCAAGAGACCCAGTACTTC. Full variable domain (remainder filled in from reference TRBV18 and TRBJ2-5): NAGVMQNPRHLVRRRGQEARLRCSPMKGHSHVYWYRQLPEEGLKFMVYLQKENIIDESGMPKERFSAEFPKEGPSILRIQQVVRGDSAAYFCASSTRSTGLQETQYFGPGTRLLVL.

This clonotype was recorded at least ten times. Here the CDR3 reads CASSGERSQWDSYEQYF. In DNA form, the CDR3 reads TGTGCCAGCAGTGGGGAGAGGAGTCAGTGGGACTCCTACGAGCAGTACTTC. The chain couples TRBV2 to TRBJ2-7; D is possibly TRBD2 (5 bases). This CDR3 has 17 residues. Germline V gene sequence: CDR1 SNHLY, CDR2 FYNNEI. Trimming stripped 4 bases from V and 0 bases from J, with 19 bases between.

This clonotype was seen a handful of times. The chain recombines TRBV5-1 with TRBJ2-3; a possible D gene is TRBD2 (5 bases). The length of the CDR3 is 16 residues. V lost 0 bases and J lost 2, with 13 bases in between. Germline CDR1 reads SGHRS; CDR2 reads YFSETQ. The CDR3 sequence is CASSLGRSGNTDTQYF. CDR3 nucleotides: TGCGCCAGCAGCTTGGGAAGAAGCGGCAACACAGATACGCAGTATTTT.

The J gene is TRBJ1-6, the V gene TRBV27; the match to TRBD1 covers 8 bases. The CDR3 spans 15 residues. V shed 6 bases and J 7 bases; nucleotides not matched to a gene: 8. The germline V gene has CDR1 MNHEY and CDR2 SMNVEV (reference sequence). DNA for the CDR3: TGTGCCAGCAGCGACAGGGGAATAAGGAATTCACCCCTCCACTTT. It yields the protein CASSDRGIRNSPLHF.

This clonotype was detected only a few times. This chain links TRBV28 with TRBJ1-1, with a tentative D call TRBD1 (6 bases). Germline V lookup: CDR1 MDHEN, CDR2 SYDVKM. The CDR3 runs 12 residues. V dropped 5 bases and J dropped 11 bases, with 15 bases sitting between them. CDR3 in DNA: TGTGCCAGCAGTCCCCCTGAGGGGGTGGCTTTCTTT. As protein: CASSPPEGVAFF.

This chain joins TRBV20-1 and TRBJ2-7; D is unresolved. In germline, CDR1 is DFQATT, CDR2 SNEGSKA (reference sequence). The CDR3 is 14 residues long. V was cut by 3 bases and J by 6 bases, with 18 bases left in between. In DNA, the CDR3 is TGCAGTGCTAGGACTCCTCTCAATAGAGGCGAGCAGTACTTC. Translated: CSARTPLNRGEQYF.

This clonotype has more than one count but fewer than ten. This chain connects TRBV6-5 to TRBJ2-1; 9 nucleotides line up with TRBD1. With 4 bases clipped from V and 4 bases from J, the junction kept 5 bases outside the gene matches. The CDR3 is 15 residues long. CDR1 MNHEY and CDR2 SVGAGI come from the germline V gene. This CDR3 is CASSLGTGWYNEQFF. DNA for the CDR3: TGTGCCAGCAGTTTAGGGACAGGGTGGTACAATGAGCAGTTCTTC.

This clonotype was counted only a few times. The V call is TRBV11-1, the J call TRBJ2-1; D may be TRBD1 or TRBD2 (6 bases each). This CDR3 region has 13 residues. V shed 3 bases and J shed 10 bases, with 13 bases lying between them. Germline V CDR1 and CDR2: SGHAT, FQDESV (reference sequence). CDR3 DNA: TGTGCCAGCAGCTTGGAAGGGGGGTACGAGCAGTTCTTC. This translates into CASSLEGGYEQFF.

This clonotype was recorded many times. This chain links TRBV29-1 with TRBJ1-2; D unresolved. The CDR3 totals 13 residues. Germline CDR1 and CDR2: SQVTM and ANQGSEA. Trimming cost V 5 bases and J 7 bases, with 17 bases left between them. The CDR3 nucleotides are TGCAGCGTTCCCAGAGGGAGTTCTCGTGGCTACACCTTC. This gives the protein CSVPRGSSRGYTF.